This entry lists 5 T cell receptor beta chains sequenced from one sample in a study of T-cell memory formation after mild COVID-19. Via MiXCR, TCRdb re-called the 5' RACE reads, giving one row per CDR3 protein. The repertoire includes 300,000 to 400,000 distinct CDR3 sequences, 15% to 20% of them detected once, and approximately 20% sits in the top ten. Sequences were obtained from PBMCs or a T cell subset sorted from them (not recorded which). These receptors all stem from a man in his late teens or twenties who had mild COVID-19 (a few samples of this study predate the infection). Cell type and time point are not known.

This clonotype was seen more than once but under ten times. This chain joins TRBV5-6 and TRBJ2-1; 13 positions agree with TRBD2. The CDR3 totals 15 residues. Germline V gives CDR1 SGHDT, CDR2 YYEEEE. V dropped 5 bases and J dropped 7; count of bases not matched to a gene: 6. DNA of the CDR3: TGTGCCAGCAGAACCGGACTAGCGGGGGCAAATGAGCAGTTCTTC. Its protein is CASRTGLAGANEQFF.

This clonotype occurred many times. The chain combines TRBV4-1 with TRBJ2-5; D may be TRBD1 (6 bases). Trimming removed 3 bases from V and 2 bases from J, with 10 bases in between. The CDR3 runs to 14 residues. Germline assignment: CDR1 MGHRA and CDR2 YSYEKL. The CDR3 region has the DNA TGCGCCAGCAGCCAGACAGGTTTTCAAGAGACCCAGTACTTC. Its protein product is CASSQTGFQETQYF.

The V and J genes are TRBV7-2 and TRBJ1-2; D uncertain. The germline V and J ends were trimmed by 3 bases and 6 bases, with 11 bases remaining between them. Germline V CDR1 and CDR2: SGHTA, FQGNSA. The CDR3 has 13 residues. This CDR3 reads CASSFSTENGYTF. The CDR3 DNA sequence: TGTGCCAGCAGCTTCTCGACGGAAAATGGCTACACCTTC.

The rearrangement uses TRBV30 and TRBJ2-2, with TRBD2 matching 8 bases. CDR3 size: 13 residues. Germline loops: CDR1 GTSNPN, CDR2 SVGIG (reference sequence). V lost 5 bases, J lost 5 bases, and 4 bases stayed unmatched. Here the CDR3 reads CAWDRGGTGELFF. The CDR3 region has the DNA TGTGCCTGGGACCGGGGGGGGACCGGGGAGCTGTTTTTT.

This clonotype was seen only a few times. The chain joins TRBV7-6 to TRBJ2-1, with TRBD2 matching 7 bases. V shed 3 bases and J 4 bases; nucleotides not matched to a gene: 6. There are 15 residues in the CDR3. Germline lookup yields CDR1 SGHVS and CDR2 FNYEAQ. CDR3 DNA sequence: TGTGCCAGCAGCTTGGAGCGGGGAAGGTACAATGAGCAGTTCTTC. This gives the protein CASSLERGRYNEQFF.